This entry is about one TCR beta chain. Its antigen remains unidentified. It has no much larger one-base neighbor in the sample; base qualities were not kept. The library relied on the immunoSEQ multiplex PCR assay. The multiplex PCR relied on a mix of 60 forward primers for TCR Vbeta segments and 13 reverse primers for TCR Jbeta segments. The CDR3 region of rearranged TCR beta genes was amplified from genomic DNA with a multiplex PCR assay. The amplified TCR beta libraries were sequenced on the Illumina HiSeq System as 87-base-pair reads. In the paper's pipeline: A later analysis counted approximately 74 million unique TCR beta chains across the approximately 700 repertoires, and roughly 9.9 million of these chains were shared by at least two donors. To remove PCR and sequencing errors, raw reads were error-corrected and collapsed into unique sequences using a nearest-neighbor algorithm that merged closely related sequences. Alignment of CDR3 sequences to IMGT reference sequences was used to assign V, D and J gene segments. For a sequence to be retained, at least a six-nucleotide match to both a V gene segment and a J gene segment was required. Rearrangements were classified as productive when the CDR3 lacked stop codons and remained in frame with V and J, and all other rearrangements were classified as non-productive. CDR3 was defined according to IMGT convention as the region running from the second conserved V-encoded cysteine to the conserved J-encoded phenylalanine. Sequences without an unambiguous match to a single V gene segment were excluded from the earlier analysis of 500 to 700 of the donors. In an earlier analysis of 587 of the donors, V segments were called functional above 56.7% productive rearrangements and were called segregating when the between-donor standard deviation exceeded 5%. A statistical classification framework was built to diagnose cytomegalovirus status from the catalog of TCR beta chain sequences. In a later analysis, TCR nucleotide sequences were compared against IMGT/GENE-DB human TR gene sequences so that V and J genes could be assigned. A later analysis assigned CDR3 sequences and most-parsimonious VDJ recombination scenarios with the TCRdist pipeline. A later analysis defined each TCR beta chain by its CDR3 amino acid sequence plus V-gene family, and excluded reads lacking a unique V-gene family. As a way to deal with suspected cross-contamination and a sequencing artifact, a later analysis dropped 450 to 700 nucleotide sequences that were highly shared and had low generation probability. In a later analysis, a clonal expansion index was calculated for each public chain from normalized within-repertoire ranks of inferred template counts. In a later analysis, generation probabilities were computed using a VDJ recombination model fitted to out-of-frame rearrangements, and the results were checked against IGoR. Hypergeometric tests were used in a later analysis to score TCR-TCR, TCR-HLA and TCR-CMV co-occurrence, with a repertoire-size bias correction applied to the TCR pairs. A later analysis estimated false discovery rates by permuting HLA or CMV assignments 20 times. A later analysis grouped co-occurring TCRs with DBSCAN, adding TCRdist sequence similarity when clustering within HLA-allele-positive subsets. Co-occurrence clustering excluded repertoires with fewer than 30,000 or more than 120,000 public chains, plus five with anomalous nucleotide sharing. This immuneACCESS table, as held by TCRdb, lists in-frame sequences with V and J called but not all clones. Of the missing ones, under half trace to an unresolved V gene in checked studies; the others have no known cause. V and J calls and clone size are given by that table; D and trimming were obtained from the DNA. This sample holds approximately 140,000 clones; more than 65% were observed only once. Around 6.6% of the sample lies in the top ten.

The data belong to a study of cytomegalovirus exposure and HLA in healthy donors (dated by TCRdb to about 2017). With regard to the full study: According to an earlier analysis of 587 of the donors, some 170 million T cells yielded 117 million unique TCR beta sequences and less than 300 Gb of sequence data. The study aimed to test whether signatures of past pathogen exposure could be identified by cataloging public T cell receptors. An early release that covered fewer than 800 HLA-typed donors contained 300 to 350 gigabases of sequencing data and around 85 million unique TCR sequences. The study combined high-throughput TCR immunosequencing, statistical association of individual TCRs with disease status, and machine learning to predict cytomegalovirus infection status. An earlier analysis of several hundred of the donors applied high-throughput TCR beta sequencing to assess whether each TCR beta V gene segment acted as functional or pseudogenic. In a later analysis, previously published TCR beta repertoires from several hundred donors were re-analyzed and high-resolution HLA genotyping was added so that TCR occurrence patterns could be studied. Donor age, sex, ethnicity and CMV serostatus were compiled alongside the repertoire data. Five DR-DQ haplotypes were handled as single units for association and clustering, since linkage in the cohort was strong. Every discovery cohort repertoire had been produced on one sequencing platform. A separate validation cohort of roughly 130 different subjects was used in addition to the approximately 700-subject first cohort. Rather than drawing on any new phenotypic data, the later analysis identified candidate immune exposures from TCR beta sequences and the way those sequences occurred across donors. The genetic ancestry cluster associated with self-reported Caucasian donors included 81% of the roughly 360 genotyped donors. Typing coverage differed by locus: A, B, C, DRB1 and DQB1 were typed in roughly 620-630 donors, DQA1 in roughly 510, DPA1 in around 580, and DPB1 in approximately 450. The study used immunosequencing to profile the T cell repertoires of 670 or so subjects and linked those repertoires to cytomegalovirus serostatus. HLA typing covered class I and class II loci at four-digit resolution. A later genetic analysis took genome-wide SNP genotypes for about 55% of the 666 donors and used that subset as a discovery cohort. On average, approximately 250,000 unique TCR beta nucleotide sequences were sequenced per donor among a few hundred genotyped donors of the cohort, with 15% to 20% of those sequences being non-productive. On the study overall, not on this receptor specifically: In a later analysis, several top co-occurrence clusters were reported to appear linked to parvovirus B19, influenza, CMV and Epstein-Barr virus. The only immune exposure information available for the cohort was CMV serostatus. Presence/absence analyses assumed roughly uniform sequencing depth across donors, an assumption that may not hold. At a false discovery rate of 0.05, a later analysis linked 16,000 or so TCR beta sequences to specific HLA alleles. A further reported finding was that TCR beta sequences accurately predicted the HLA-A and HLA-B alleles for most subjects in the first cohort. According to a later analysis, most CMV-associated TCR beta chains appeared to be HLA-restricted, and the HLA associations seemed to be driven largely by CMV exposure. The classifier was reported to diagnose cytomegalovirus status with high specificity and sensitivity in both the original and validation cohorts. According to a later analysis, TCR association rates differed among HLA loci, with DRB1 alleles showing the most associated TCRs and HLA-C alleles showing the fewest. According to a later genetic analysis, donors in an Asian-associated ancestry cluster had fewer N-insertions in productive TCRs than the approximately 610-donor mean. Linkage disequilibrium might explain the correlated functional status among segregating V segments, but an unknown experimental factor could not be excluded. Because counts were too low, seventeen rarely observed V segments, including chromosome 9 orphons, were excluded from the earlier analysis of 587 of the donors. Compared with equally common non-associated chains, HLA-associated TCR beta chains in a later analysis were more clonally expanded and had lower generation probabilities. A total of 150 to 200 TCR beta chains were listed by the study as associated with cytomegalovirus. Because some donors lacked HLA typing at each locus, the association tests relied only on the typed subset. In vitro tests confirmed that a few of the cytomegalovirus-associated TCR beta chains recognize cytomegalovirus antigens. A cluster of highly shared sequence variants was judged likely to be a technical artifact of the sequencing pipeline. When HLA alleles, especially DR and DQ, strongly co-occurred, attributing TCR associations to individual alleles was difficult. The cohort was sequenced for TCR beta chains only, and without alpha or paired-chain data the features that could be detected were limited. In a later genetic analysis, a missense DCLRE1C variant was associated with V-gene and J-gene trimming of TCR beta chains, and the association was replicated in an independent cohort. According to the authors, the approach could potentially be generalized to other disease states and immunological phenotypes. Most TCR sequences were observed very rarely across donors, whereas some public TCRs were present in many individuals. An earlier analysis of some 560 of the donors showed that most TCR beta V segments appeared in productive rearrangements either about 87% or about 30% of the time, which broadly matched IMGT annotations.

The cohort comprised 666 healthy bone marrow donors. All cohort members were sampled while nominally healthy, although unrecorded immune exposures were likely present. The donor was CMV seropositive and was included in the group of 250 to 350 seropositive cohort members. A peripheral blood sample was provided by each donor, and peripheral blood mononuclear cells were used for TCR beta sequencing. The Qiagen DNeasy Blood Extraction Kit was used to extract genomic DNA from the blood cell samples. Specimen: PBMCs. The TCR sequence derives from a man aged 45-60 years in good health and CMV-seropositive.

The encoded CDR3 is CASSLEGVNEQFF. The bases are TGCGCCAGCAGCTTGGAAGGGGTCAATGAGCAGTTCTTC. The rearranged chain carries TRBV5-1 and TRBJ2-1; TRBD1 is a possible D gene, resting on 5 matching bases. V drops 0 bases and J drops 6 bases, leaving 7 bases in between. CDR1 is given as SGHRS and CDR2 as YFSETQ, both from the germline V gene. Spanning cysteine to phenylalanine, the CDR3 consists of 13 amino acids. Only the CDR3 portion is preserved as DNA: 39 bases, with reading frame beginning at the first base.